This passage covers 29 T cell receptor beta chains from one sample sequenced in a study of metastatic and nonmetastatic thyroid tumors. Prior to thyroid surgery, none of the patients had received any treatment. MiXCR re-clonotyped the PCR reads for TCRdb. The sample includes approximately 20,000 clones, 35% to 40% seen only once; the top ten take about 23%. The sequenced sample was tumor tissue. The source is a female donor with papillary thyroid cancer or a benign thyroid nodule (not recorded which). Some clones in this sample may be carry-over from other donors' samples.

CDR3 DNA sequence: TGTGCCAGCAGTTACTCGAAGGCTAACGAGCAGTACTTC. Translated: CASSYSKANEQYF. The V call is TRBV6-2 or TRBV6-3, the J call TRBJ2-7; D is unresolved. V was pared by 0 bases and J by 5 bases, with 8 bases between. This CDR3 has 13 residues. Germline V CDR1 and CDR2: MNHEY, SVGEGT.

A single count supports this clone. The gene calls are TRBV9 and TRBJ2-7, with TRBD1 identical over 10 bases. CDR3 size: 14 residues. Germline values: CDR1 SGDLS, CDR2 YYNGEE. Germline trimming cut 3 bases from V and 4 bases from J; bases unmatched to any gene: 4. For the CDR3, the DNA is TGTGCCAGCAGCGAGGGACAGGGGTATTACGAGCAGTACTTC. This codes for CASSEGQGYYEQYF.

CDR3: CASSSGQGHNSPLHF. The CDR3 nucleotides are TGTGCCAGCAGTTCAGGACAGGGCCATAATTCACCCCTCCACTTT. V gene TRBV6-1 combines with J gene TRBJ1-6, with 8 bases that match TRBD1. The J segment lost 5 bases and the V segment lost 5 bases, leaving 5 bases of the junction unmatched. Germline loops: CDR1 MNHNS, CDR2 SASEGT. CDR3 length equals 15 residues.

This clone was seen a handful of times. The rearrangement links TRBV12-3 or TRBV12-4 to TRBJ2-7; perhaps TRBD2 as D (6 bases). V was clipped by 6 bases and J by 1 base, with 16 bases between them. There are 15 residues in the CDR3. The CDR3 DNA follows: TGTGCCAGCAGCTCATATGGGCGGGGATCCTACGAGCAGTACTTC. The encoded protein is CASSSYGRGSYEQYF.

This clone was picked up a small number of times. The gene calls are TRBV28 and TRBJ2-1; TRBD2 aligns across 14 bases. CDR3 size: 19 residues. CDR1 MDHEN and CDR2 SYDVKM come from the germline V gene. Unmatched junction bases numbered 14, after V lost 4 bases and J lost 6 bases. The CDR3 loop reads CASSSPTGTSGSSINEQFF. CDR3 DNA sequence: TGTGCCAGCAGTTCTCCAACGGGGACTAGCGGGAGTAGTATCAATGAGCAGTTCTTC.

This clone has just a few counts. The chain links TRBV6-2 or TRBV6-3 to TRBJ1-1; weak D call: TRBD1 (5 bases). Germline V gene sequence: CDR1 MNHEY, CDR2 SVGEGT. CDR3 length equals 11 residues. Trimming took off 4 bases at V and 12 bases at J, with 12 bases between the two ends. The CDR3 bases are TGTGCCAGCAGTTCAACACAGGAAACTTTCTTT. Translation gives CASSSTQETFF.

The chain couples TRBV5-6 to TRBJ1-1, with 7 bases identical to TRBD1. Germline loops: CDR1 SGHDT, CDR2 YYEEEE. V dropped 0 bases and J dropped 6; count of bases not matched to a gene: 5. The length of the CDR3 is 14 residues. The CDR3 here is CASSLGQGISEAFF. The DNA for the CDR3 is TGTGCCAGCAGCTTGGGACAGGGTATCTCTGAAGCTTTCTTT.

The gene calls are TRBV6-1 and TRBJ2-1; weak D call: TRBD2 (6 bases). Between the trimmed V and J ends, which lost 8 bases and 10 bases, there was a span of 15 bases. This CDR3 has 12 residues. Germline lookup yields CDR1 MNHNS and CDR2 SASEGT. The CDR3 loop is CASRLSGLEQFF. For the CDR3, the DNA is TGTGCCAGCCGATTAAGCGGGCTGGAGCAGTTCTTC.

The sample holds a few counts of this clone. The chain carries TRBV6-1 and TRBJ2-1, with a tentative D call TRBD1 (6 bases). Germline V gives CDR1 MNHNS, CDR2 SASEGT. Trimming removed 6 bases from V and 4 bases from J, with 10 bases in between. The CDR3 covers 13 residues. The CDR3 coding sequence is TGTGCCAGCAGACAGGGTTCATACAATGAGCAGTTCTTC. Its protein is CASRQGSYNEQFF.

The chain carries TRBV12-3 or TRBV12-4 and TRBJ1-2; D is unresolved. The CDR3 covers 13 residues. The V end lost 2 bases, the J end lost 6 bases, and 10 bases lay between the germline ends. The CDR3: CASSLKRFNGYTF. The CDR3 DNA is TGTGCCAGCAGTTTAAAGAGATTCAATGGCTACACCTTC.

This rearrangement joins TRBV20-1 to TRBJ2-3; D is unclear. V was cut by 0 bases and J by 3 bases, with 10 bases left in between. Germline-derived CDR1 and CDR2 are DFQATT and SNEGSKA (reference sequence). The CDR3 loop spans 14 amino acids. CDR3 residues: CSARDIYITDTQYF. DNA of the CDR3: TGCAGTGCTAGAGATATATATATTACAGATACGCAGTATTTT.

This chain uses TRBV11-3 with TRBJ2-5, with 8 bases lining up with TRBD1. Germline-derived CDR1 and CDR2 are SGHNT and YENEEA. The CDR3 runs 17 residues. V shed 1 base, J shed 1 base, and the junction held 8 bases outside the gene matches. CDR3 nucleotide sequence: TGTGCCAGCAGCTTAGGAAGGTTAGGGACAGGCCAAGAGACCCAGTACTTC. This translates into CASSLGRLGTGQETQYF.

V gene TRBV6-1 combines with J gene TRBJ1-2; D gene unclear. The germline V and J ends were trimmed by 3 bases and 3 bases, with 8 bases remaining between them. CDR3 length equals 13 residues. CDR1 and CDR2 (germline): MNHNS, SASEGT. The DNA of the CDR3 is TGTGCCAGCAGTGACCAGACCTACTATGGCTACACCTTC. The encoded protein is CASSDQTYYGYTF.

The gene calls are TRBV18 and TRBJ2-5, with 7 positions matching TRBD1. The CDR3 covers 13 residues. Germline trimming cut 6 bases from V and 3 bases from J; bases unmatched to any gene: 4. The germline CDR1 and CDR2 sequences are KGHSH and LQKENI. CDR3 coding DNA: TGTGCCAGCTCTTCCGGGACAGAAGAGACCCAGTACTTC. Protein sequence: CASSSGTEETQYF.

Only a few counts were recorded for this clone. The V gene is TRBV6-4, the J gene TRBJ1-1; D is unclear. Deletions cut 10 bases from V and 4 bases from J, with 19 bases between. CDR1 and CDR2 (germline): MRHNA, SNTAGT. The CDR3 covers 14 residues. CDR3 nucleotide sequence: TGTGCCACCCGAAGAGAGGCTCTGGGCACTGAAGCTTTCTTT. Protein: CATRREALGTEAFF.

The CDR3 loop is CSAMNTEAFF. Written as DNA, the CDR3 is TGCAGTGCAATGAACACTGAAGCTTTCTTT. The chain uses TRBV20-1 and TRBJ1-1; no firm D call. Looked up from germline, CDR1 is DFQATT and CDR2 is SNEGSKA (reference sequence). The V and J ends lost 6 bases and 0 bases respectively, with 2 bases between them. This CDR3 has 10 amino acids.

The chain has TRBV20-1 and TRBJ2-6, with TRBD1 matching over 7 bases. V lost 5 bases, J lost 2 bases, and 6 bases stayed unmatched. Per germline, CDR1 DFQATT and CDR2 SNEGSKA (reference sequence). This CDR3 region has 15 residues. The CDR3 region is CSAGRQGAGANVLTF. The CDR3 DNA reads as TGCAGTGCTGGGAGACAGGGAGCTGGGGCCAACGTCCTGACTTTC.

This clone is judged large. CDR3 loop: CASSEAEGSTDTQYF. The CDR3 coding sequence is TGTGCCAGCAGTGAGGCTGAGGGCAGCACAGATACGCAGTATTTT. The V call is TRBV6-4, the J call TRBJ2-3, with D possibly TRBD2 on 5 matching bases. V lost 3 bases and J 0 bases, leaving 10 bases between the germline ends. This CDR3 comprises 15 residues. CDR1 MRHNA and CDR2 SNTAGT come from the germline V gene.

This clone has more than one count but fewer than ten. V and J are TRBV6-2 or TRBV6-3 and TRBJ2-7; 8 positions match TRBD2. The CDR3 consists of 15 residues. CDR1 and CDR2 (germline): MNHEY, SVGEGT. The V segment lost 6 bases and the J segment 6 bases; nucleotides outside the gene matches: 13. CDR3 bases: TGTGCCAGCAGCCCCCGTAAGCGGGAGACATCCGAGCAGTACTTC. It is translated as CASSPRKRETSEQYF.

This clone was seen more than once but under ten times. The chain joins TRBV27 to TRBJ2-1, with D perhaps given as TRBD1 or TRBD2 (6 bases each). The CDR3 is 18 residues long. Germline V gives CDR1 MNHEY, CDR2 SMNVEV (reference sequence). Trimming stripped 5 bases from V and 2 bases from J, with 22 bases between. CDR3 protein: CASSPRPTGAAAYNEQFF. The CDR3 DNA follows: TGTGCCAGCAGTCCCCGACCAACGGGGGCTGCGGCCTACAATGAGCAGTTCTTC.

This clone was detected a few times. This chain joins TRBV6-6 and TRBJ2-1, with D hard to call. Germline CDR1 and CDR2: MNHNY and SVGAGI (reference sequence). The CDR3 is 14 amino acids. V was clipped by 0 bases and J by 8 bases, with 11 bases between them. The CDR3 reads CASSYSWEAHEQFF. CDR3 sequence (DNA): TGTGCCAGCAGTTACTCGTGGGAAGCGCATGAGCAGTTCTTC.

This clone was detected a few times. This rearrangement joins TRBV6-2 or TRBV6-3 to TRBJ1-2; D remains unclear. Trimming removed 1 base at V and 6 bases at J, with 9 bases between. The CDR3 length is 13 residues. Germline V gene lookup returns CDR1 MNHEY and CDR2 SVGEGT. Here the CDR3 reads CASSYFPSHGYTF. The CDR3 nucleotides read TGTGCCAGCAGTTACTTTCCAAGCCATGGCTACACCTTC.

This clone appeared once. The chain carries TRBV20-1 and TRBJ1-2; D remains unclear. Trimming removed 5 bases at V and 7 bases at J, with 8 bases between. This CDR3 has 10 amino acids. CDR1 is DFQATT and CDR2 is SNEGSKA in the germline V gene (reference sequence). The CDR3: CSAGNGGYTF. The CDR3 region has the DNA TGCAGTGCTGGGAATGGTGGCTACACCTTC.

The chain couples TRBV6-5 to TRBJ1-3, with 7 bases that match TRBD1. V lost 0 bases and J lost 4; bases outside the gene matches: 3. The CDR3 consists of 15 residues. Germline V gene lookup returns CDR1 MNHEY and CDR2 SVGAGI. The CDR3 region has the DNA TGTGCCAGCAGTTACTCGAGGGACAGAGGAAACACCATATATTTT. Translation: CASSYSRDRGNTIYF.

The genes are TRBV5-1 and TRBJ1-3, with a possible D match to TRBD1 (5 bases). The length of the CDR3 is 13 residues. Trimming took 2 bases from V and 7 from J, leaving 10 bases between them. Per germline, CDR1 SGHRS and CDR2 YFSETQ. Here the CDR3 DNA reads TGCGCCAGCAGCTTTGGAGGGGCCAACACCATATATTTT. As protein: CASSFGGANTIYF.

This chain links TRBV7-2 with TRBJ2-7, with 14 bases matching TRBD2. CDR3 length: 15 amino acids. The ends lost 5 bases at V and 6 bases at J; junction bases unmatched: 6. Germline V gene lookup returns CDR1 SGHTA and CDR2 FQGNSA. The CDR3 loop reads CASSRGLAGVGEQYF. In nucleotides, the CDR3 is TGTGCCAGCAGCCGGGGACTAGCGGGAGTTGGCGAGCAGTACTTC.

In DNA form, the CDR3 reads TGCAGTGCTAGACCGGGGGCCAGGGATGAGCAGTTCTTC. This codes for CSARPGARDEQFF. The chain carries TRBV20-1 and TRBJ2-1; the D call may be TRBD1 or TRBD2 (6 bases each). V dropped 2 bases and J dropped 8 bases, with 13 bases sitting between them. The CDR3 covers 13 residues. The germline V gene has CDR1 DFQATT and CDR2 SNEGSKA (reference sequence).

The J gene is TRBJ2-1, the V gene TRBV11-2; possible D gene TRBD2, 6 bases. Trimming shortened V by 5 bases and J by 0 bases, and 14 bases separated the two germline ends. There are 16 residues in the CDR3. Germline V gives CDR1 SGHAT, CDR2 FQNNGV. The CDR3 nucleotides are TGTGCCAGCAGCATCCCGCAGCGGGTCTCCTACAATGAGCAGTTCTTC. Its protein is CASSIPQRVSYNEQFF.

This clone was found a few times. The CDR3 protein is CASNSKSGPLDYNEQFF. The CDR3 DNA follows: TGTGCCAGCAATTCGAAGAGTGGACCCCTGGACTACAATGAGCAGTTCTTC. This chain links TRBV6-9 with TRBJ2-1, with unresolved D. The CDR3 is 17 residues long. Germline V gene lookup returns CDR1 MNHGY and CDR2 SVAAGI. Trimming removed 7 bases at V and 3 bases at J, with 22 bases between.